This T cell receptor (beta chain) derives from a study of T-cell reconstitution after alpha-beta-depleted transplantation in children. CDR1 is LGHDT and CDR2 is YNNKEL in the germline V gene (reference sequence). This CDR3 has 22 amino acids. V lost 0 bases and J 2 bases, leaving 26 bases between the germline ends. There are a few counts of this clonotype. The library targeted TCRbeta and was prepared with unique molecular identifiers. TCRdb itself ran the PCR reads through MiXCR, one entry per CDR3 protein. There are 400,000 to 550,000 distinct CDR3 sequences in the sample; 10% to 13% occur only once, and about 2.1% lies in the top ten.

This clonotype was obtained from a child aged 2-15 years with inherited bone marrow failure, due to receive a stem cell transplant. Sequencing was performed on PBMCs, taken before TCRalphabeta/CD19-depleted stem cell transplant. V is TRBV3-1 and J is TRBJ2-6, with D possibly TRBD2 on 6 matching bases. In nucleotides, the CDR3 is TGTGCCAGCAGCCAAGAGGGAGGACAAGGACTTCGCCTGATTACTGGGGCCAACGTCCTGACTTTC. Residues: CASSQEGGQGLRLITGANVLTF.